The clone carrying this TCR beta chain was recorded a few times. This CDR3 has 15 amino acids. Looked up from germline, CDR1 is MNHEY and CDR2 is SMNVEV (reference sequence). The J segment lost 3 bases and the V segment lost 6 bases, leaving 10 bases of the junction unmatched. This entry is derived from a study of blood T cell repertoires in COVID-19. For the study at large: The United States, Italy and Spain were the sources of the acute and convalescent COVID-19 samples. The cDNA or gDNA used as material had been derived from T cells, B-cell-depleted T cells, or PBMCs.

As processed by the authors: Scientists estimated how many nucleated cells there were by amplifying reference gene primers. Only in-frame clones appear in the TCRdb table, and some are missing; sequencing was by immunoSEQ multiplex PCR. The DNA was the basis for D and trimming; V, J and clone size are from that table. The table shows just under 95,000 clones, with about 80% occurring only once. Sequencing input: peripheral blood. V and J are TRBV27 and TRBJ2-7; 8 nucleotides line up with TRBD2. The clonotype was recovered from a human donor in a cohort sampled during active COVID-19. For the CDR3, the DNA is TGTGCCAGCAGCCGGGGGGGGAATAGGGGCTACGAGCAGTACTTC. Translation: CASSRGGNRGYEQYF.